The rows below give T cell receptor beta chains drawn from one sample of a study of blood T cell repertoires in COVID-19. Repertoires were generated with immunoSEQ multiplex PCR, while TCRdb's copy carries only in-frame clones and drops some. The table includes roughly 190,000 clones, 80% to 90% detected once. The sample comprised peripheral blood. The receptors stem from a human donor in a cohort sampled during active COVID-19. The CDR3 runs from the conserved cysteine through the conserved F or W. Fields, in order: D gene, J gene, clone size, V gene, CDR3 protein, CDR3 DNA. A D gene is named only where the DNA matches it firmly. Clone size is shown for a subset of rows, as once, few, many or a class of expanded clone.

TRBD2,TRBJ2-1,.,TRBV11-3,CASSLLADEQFF,TGTGCCAGCTCCCTTCTAGCGGATGAGCAGTTCTTC
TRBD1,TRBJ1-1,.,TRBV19,CASSITGGFAEAFF,TGTGCCAGTAGTATTACAGGGGGGTTCGCTGAAGCTTTCTTT
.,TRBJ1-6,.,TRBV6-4,CASSEGLYNSPLHF,TGTGCCAGCAGTGAGGGGCTCTATAATTCACCCCTCCACTTT
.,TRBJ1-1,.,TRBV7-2,CASLRVHTEAFF,TGTGCCAGCCTCAGGGTTCACACTGAAGCTTTCTTT
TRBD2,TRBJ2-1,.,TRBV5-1,CASSLLGTSTNEQFF,TGCGCCAGCAGCTTGCTGGGGACTAGTACAAATGAGCAGTTCTTC
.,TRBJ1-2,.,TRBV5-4,CASSPPGGRNGYTF,TGTGCCAGCAGCCCCCCCGGGGGGCGAAATGGCTACACCTTC
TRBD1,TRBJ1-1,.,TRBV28,CASSLLGQPKNTEAFF,TGTGCCAGCAGTTTATTGGGACAGCCGAAGAACACTGAAGCTTTCTTT
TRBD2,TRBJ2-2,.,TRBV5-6,CASSAPSGRFTGELFF,TGTGCCAGCAGCGCCCCTAGCGGGAGATTCACCGGGGAGCTGTTTTTT
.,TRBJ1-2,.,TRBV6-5,CASSRRQDGYGYTF,TGTGCCAGCAGTAGAAGACAGGACGGCTATGGCTACACCTTC
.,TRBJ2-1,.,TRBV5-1,CASSLVGARDEQFF,TGCGCCAGCAGCTTGGTTGGGGCCCGGGATGAGCAGTTCTTC
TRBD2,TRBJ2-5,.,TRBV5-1,CASSLAGRRGETQYF,TGCGCCAGCAGCTTAGCGGGGCGCCGGGGAGAGACCCAGTACTTC
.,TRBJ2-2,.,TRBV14,CASSQGRSTGELFF,TGTGCCAGCAGCCAAGGGCGGAGCACCGGGGAGCTGTTTTTT
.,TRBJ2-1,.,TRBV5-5,CASRPVETIPLEQFF,TGTGCCAGCAGGCCGGTTGAGACAATCCCACTGGAGCAGTTCTTC
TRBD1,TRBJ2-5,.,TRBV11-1,CASSIPGTATQETQYF,TGTGCCAGCAGCATCCCCGGGACAGCTACCCAAGAGACCCAGTACTTC
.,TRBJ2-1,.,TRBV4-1,CASSRQLPGNEQFF,TGCGCCAGCAGCCGCCAACTGCCGGGCAATGAGCAGTTCTTC
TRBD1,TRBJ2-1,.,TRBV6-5,CASRKDRAIYNEQFF,TGTGCCAGCAGGAAGGACAGGGCAATATACAATGAGCAGTTCTTC
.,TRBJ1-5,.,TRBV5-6,CASSLSLNQPQHF,TGTGCCAGCAGCTTGTCTCTGAATCAGCCCCAGCATTTT
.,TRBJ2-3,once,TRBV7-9,CASSFESISGTTDTQYF,TGTGCCAGCAGCTTTGAATCTATTAGCGGAACCACAGATACGCAGTATTTT
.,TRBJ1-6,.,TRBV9,CASSVGPNSPLHF,TGTGCCAGCAGCGTAGGGCCAAATTCACCCCTCCACTTT
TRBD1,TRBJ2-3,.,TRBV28,CASTRTGGWADTQYF,TGTGCCAGCACTCGGACAGGGGGATGGGCAGATACGCAGTATTTT
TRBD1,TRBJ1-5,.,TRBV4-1,CASSQRDRGIHQPQHF,TGCGCCAGCAGCCAACGGGACAGGGGCATCCATCAGCCCCAGCATTTT
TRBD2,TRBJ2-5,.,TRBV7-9,CASSSLSGGETQYF,TGTGCCAGCAGCTCCCTTAGCGGGGGGGAGACCCAGTACTTC
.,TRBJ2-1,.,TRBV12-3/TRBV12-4,CASSSGQLNEQFF,TGTGCCAGCAGTTCGGGACAACTCAATGAGCAGTTCTTC
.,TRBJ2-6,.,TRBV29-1,CSVYSGANVLTF,TGCAGCGTTTACTCTGGGGCCAACGTCCTGACTTTC
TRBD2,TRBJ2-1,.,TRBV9,CASSVDGLAGFVAYNEQFF,TGTGCCAGCAGCGTAGACGGTCTAGCGGGGTTCGTCGCCTACAATGAGCAGTTCTTC
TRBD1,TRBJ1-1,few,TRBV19,CASSPRTGEAFF,TGTGCCAGTAGTCCCCGGACAGGCGAAGCTTTCTTT
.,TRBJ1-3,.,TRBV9,CASSPGGSGNTIYF,TGTGCCAGCAGCCCGGGGGGGTCTGGAAACACCATATATTTT
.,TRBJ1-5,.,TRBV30,CAWSPGVSNQPQHF,TGTGCCTGGAGCCCAGGGGTTAGCAATCAGCCCCAGCATTTT
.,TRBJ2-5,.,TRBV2,CASRGTGWETQYF,TGTGCCAGCAGGGGAACAGGTTGGGAGACCCAGTACTTC
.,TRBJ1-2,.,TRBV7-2,CASSLGRRLTGTDGYTF,TGTGCCAGCAGCTTAGGAAGGCGCCTGACAGGCACAGATGGCTACACCTTC
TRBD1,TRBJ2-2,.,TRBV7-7,CASSSTGTGLSGELFF,TGTGCTAGCAGCTCTACCGGGACAGGGTTGTCCGGGGAGCTGTTTTTT
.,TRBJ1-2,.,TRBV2,CASSEWSQSSHGYTF,TGTGCCAGCAGTGAGTGGTCGCAGTCATCCCATGGCTACACCTTC
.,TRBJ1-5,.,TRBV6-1,CASSEIHPNQPQHF,TGTGCCAGCAGTGAAATTCATCCCAATCAGCCCCAGCATTTT
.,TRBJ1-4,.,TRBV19,CASRAEKLFF,TGTGCCAGTAGGGCAGAAAAACTGTTTTTT
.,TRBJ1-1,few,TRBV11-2,CASSLTTALNTEAFF,TGTGCCAGCAGCTTAACGACAGCGCTGAACACTGAAGCTTTCTTT
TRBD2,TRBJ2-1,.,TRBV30,CAWSLFGGRGEQFF,TGTGCCTGGAGTCTATTTGGGGGGAGGGGCGAGCAGTTCTTC
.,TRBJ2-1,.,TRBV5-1,CASRAGPSGYEQFF,TGCGCCAGCAGGGCAGGCCCTTCCGGCTATGAGCAGTTCTTC
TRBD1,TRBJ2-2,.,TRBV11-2,CASNRGQTGELFF,TGTGCCAGCAACAGGGGGCAAACCGGGGAGCTGTTTTTT